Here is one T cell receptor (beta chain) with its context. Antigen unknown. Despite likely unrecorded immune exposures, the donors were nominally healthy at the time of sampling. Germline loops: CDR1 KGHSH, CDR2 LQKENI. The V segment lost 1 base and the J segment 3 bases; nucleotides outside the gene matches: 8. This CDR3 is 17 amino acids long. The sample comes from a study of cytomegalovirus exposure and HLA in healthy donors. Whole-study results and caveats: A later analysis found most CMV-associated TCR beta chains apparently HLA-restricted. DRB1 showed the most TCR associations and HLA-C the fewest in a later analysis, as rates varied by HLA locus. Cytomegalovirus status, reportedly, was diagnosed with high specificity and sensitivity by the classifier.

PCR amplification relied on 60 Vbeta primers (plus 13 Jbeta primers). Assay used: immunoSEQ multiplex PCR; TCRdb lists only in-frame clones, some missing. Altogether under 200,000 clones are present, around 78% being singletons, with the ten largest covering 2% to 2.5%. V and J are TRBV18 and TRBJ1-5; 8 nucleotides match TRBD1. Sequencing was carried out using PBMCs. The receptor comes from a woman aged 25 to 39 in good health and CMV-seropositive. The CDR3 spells CASSPLSGGGSNQPQHF. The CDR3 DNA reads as TGTGCCAGCTCACCACTATCAGGGGGCGGCTCCAATCAGCCCCAGCATTTT.